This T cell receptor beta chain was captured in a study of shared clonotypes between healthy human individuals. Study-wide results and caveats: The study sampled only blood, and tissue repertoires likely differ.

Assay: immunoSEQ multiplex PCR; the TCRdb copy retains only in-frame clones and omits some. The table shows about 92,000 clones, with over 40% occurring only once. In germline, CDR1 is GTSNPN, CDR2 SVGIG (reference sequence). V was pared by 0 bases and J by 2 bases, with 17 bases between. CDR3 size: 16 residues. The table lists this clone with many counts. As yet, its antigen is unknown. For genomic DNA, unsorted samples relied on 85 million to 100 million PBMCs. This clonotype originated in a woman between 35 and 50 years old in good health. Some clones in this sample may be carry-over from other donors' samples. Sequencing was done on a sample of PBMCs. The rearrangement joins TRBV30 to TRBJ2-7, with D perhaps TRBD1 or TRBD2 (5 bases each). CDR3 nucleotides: TGTGCCTGGAGTGTACTGAAGGGGCAGAGGGCCTACGAGCAGTACTTC. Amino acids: CAWSVLKGQRAYEQYF.